Listed here are 30 T cell receptor beta chains from one sample, sequenced in a study of cytomegalovirus exposure and HLA in healthy donors. Only in-frame clones appear in the TCRdb table, and some are missing; sequencing was by immunoSEQ multiplex PCR. The table lists 100,000 to 150,000 clones, 95% to 97% of them singletons, with 1.7% in the top ten. Sample: PBMCs. These TCRs come from a man aged 18 to 29 in good health and CMV-seronegative.

The gene calls are TRBV7-2 and TRBJ1-2; D may be TRBD1 (5 bases). The CDR3 is 15 residues long. The germline CDR1 and CDR2 sequences are SGHTA and FQGNSA. The V end lost 6 bases, the J end lost 4 bases, and 18 bases lay between the germline ends. Written as DNA, the CDR3 is TGTGCCAGCAGTTGGACACAATCCCCTGGCTATGGCTACACCTTC. Amino acid sequence: CASSWTQSPGYGYTF.

The chain links TRBV27 to TRBJ1-5, with 9 bases fitting TRBD1. The germline gives CDR1 MNHEY, CDR2 SMNVEV (reference sequence). V dropped 4 bases and J dropped 6; count of bases not matched to a gene: 7. The CDR3 is made up of 15 amino acids. This CDR3 is CASSSDRGGRQPQHF. CDR3 in DNA: TGTGCCAGCAGTTCTGACAGGGGGGGCCGTCAGCCCCAGCATTTT.

The gene calls are TRBV27 and TRBJ2-7; D might be TRBD1 (5 bases). The V and J ends lost 2 bases and 6 bases respectively, with 11 bases between them. Germline CDR1 MNHEY, CDR2 SMNVEV (reference sequence). The CDR3 extends over 13 amino acids. CDR3 coding DNA: TGTGCCAGCAGTTTAAGGGGAAAGGGCGAGCAGTACTTC. Its translation: CASSLRGKGEQYF.

The rearrangement joins TRBV27 to TRBJ1-1, with unresolved D. The V end was cut by 2 bases, the J end by 0 bases, with 7 bases between. This CDR3 is 14 amino acids long. CDR1 is MNHEY and CDR2 is SMNVEV in the germline V gene (reference sequence). The CDR3 region has the DNA TGTGCCAGCAGTTTAACAGTTATGAACACTGAAGCTTTCTTT. This codes for CASSLTVMNTEAFF.

The chain recombines TRBV11-3 with TRBJ2-1; TRBD2 matches 7 bases. J was trimmed by 6 bases and V by 3 bases; bases with no gene match: 11. CDR1 and CDR2 from the germline V gene are SGHNT and YENEEA. This CDR3 has 16 amino acids. In nucleotides, the CDR3 is TGTGCCAGCAGCTTGGGGGGGACTCAAACCATCAATGAGCAGTTCTTC. It encodes CASSLGGTQTINEQFF.

This rearrangement joins TRBV28 to TRBJ2-1; 7 nucleotides agree with TRBD1. Looked up from germline, CDR1 is MDHEN and CDR2 is SYDVKM. CDR3 length: 14 amino acids. V gave up 6 bases and J gave up 4 bases; unmatched junction bases: 6. The CDR3 nucleotides are TGTGCCAGCAGAAATACAGGGGATTACAATGAGCAGTTCTTC. Residues: CASRNTGDYNEQFF.

This clone was seen a single time. The chain joins TRBV11-2 to TRBJ2-1; no firm D call. The CDR3 contains 13 residues. In germline, CDR1 is SGHAT, CDR2 FQNNGV. V dropped 0 bases and J dropped 15 bases, with 15 bases sitting between them. The CDR3 DNA sequence: TGTGCCAGCAGCTTAGACGTAGCCACTTCCGGGTTCTTC. It specifies CASSLDVATSGFF. Based on the CDR3 plus reference TRBV11-2 and TRBJ2-1, the full variable domain is EAGVAQSPRYKIIEKRQSVAFWCNPISGHATLYWYQQILGQGPKLLIQFQNNGVVDDSQLPKDRFSAERLKGVDSTLKIQPAKLEDSAVYLCASSLDVATSGFFGPGTRLTVL.

The chain uses TRBV10-1 and TRBJ2-7; TRBD1 aligns across 7 bases. CDR1 and CDR2 (germline): WNHNN, SYGVQD (reference sequence). V shed 7 bases, J shed 2 bases, and the junction held 14 bases outside the gene matches. The CDR3 loop spans 16 amino acids. DNA of the CDR3: TGCGCCAGCATCCCACTCAGGGGGAGCAATCCCTACGAGCAGTACTTC. This encodes CASIPLRGSNPYEQYF.

The rearrangement joins TRBV28 to TRBJ1-5; 8 positions match TRBD1. CDR1 and CDR2 (germline): MDHEN, SYDVKM. The J segment lost 1 base and the V segment lost 4 bases, leaving 9 bases of the junction unmatched. CDR3 length equals 17 residues. CDR3 loop: CASSSHQGAMSNQPQHF. DNA of the CDR3: TGTGCCAGCAGTTCCCACCAGGGGGCAATGAGCAATCAGCCCCAGCATTTT.

The chain recombines TRBV6-4 with TRBJ1-1; 7 bases line up with TRBD1. V dropped 9 bases and J dropped 1; count of bases not matched to a gene: 5. CDR3 length: 13 residues. In germline, CDR1 is MRHNA, CDR2 SNTAGT. This CDR3 reads CARGTVRNTEAFF. The CDR3, as DNA: TGTGCCAGGGGGACAGTTAGGAACACTGAAGCTTTCTTT.

In regard to this clone: Different DNA sequences within this sample yield the same CDR3. The chain links TRBV27 to TRBJ2-7, with D perhaps TRBD1 (5 bases). The germline CDR1 and CDR2 sequences are MNHEY and SMNVEV (reference sequence). There are 13 residues in the CDR3. Trimming stripped 2 bases from V and 7 bases from J, with 12 bases between. CDR3 bases: TGTGCCAGCAGTTTAAGGGGTTTCGGGGAGCAGTACTTC. Translating gives CASSLRGFGEQYF.

This sequence joins TRBV28 and TRBJ1-3; D unclear. Trimming pared 6 bases from V and 7 bases from J, leaving 22 bases between. Germline V lookup: CDR1 MDHEN, CDR2 SYDVKM. This CDR3 is built from 16 residues. The CDR3 region has the DNA TGTGCCAGCAGCCCCACCGACGGAGCGGTCGGGAACACCATATATTTT. Its translation is CASSPTDGAVGNTIYF.

The chain employs TRBV11-1 and TRBJ1-2; D not resolved. The germline V gene encodes CDR1 SGHAT and CDR2 FQDESV (reference sequence). This CDR3 is built from 12 residues. The germline V and J ends were trimmed by 3 bases and 4 bases, with 6 bases remaining between them. The DNA of the CDR3 is TGTGCCAGCAGCTTTGGCAGCTATGGCTACACCTTC. Its protein is CASSFGSYGYTF.

The chain has TRBV5-6 and TRBJ2-1; D remains unclear. Trimming shortened V by 0 bases and J by 11 bases, and 9 bases separated the two germline ends. Germline CDR1 SGHDT, CDR2 YYEEEE. The CDR3 runs 12 residues. CDR3 sequence: CASSLGSSKQFF. CDR3 coding DNA: TGTGCCAGCAGCTTGGGTAGCTCCAAGCAGTTCTTC.

This chain connects TRBV6-6 to TRBJ2-7; TRBD2 matches 8 bases. Trimming cost V 8 bases and J 4 bases; bases outside gene matches: 13. The CDR3 covers 15 residues. The germline V gene encodes CDR1 MNHNY and CDR2 SVGAGI (reference sequence). The CDR3 region has the DNA TGTGCCAGCGGGTTCCGAGACGGGAGGGCTTACGAGCAGTACTTC. This encodes CASGFRDGRAYEQYF.

The rearrangement uses TRBV27 and TRBJ1-5; D gene uncertain. This CDR3 contains 13 residues. V was clipped by 3 bases and J by 4 bases, with 7 bases between them. Looked up from germline, CDR1 is MNHEY and CDR2 is SMNVEV (reference sequence). The CDR3 loop reads CASSFASNQPQHF. DNA of the CDR3: TGTGCCAGCAGTTTCGCGAGTAATCAGCCCCAGCATTTT.

This chain uses TRBV11-3 with TRBJ1-1; TRBD1 might be the D (6 bases). Germline CDR1 reads SGHNT; CDR2 reads YENEEA. The V end lost 0 bases, the J end lost 6 bases, and 14 bases lay between the germline ends. The CDR3 extends over 15 amino acids. CDR3 sequence reads: CASSLDPQGTPEAFF. The CDR3 nucleotides read TGTGCCAGCAGCTTAGATCCCCAGGGGACGCCTGAAGCTTTCTTT.

This clone showed up just once. The chain combines TRBV11-2 with TRBJ1-2; no clear D. Germline V CDR1 and CDR2: SGHAT, FQNNGV. Trimming cost V 1 base and J 10 bases, with 10 bases left between them. CDR3 length equals 12 residues. CDR3 sequence: CASSLGGVTYTF. For the CDR3, the DNA is TGTGCCAGCAGCTTAGGCGGGGTAACCTACACCTTC.

The chain recombines TRBV11-2 with TRBJ1-4; D may be TRBD1 (5 bases). CDR1 is SGHAT and CDR2 is FQNNGV in the germline V gene. V was trimmed by 0 bases and J by 7 bases, leaving 6 bases between them. This CDR3 is built from 13 residues. The CDR3 coding sequence is TGTGCCAGCAGCTTAGAGGGGCTTGAAAAACTGTTTTTT. This encodes CASSLEGLEKLFF.

The V and J genes are TRBV7-2 and TRBJ2-2; no clear D gene. Looked up from germline, CDR1 is SGHTA and CDR2 is FQGNSA. Trimming stripped 5 bases from V and 0 bases from J, with 7 bases between. The CDR3 length is 14 residues. CDR3 region: CASSEPPNTGELFF. The CDR3 DNA follows: TGTGCCAGCAGCGAGCCTCCGAACACCGGGGAGCTGTTTTTT.

The gene calls are TRBV6-4 and TRBJ1-5; the D is unclear. V shed 0 bases and J shed 6 bases, with 6 bases lying between them. This CDR3 is 13 amino acids long. Germline CDR1 and CDR2: MRHNA and SNTAGT. For the CDR3, the DNA is TGTGCCAGCAGTGACTCCGCGGGTCAGCCCCAGCATTTT. It codes for CASSDSAGQPQHF.

The chain carries TRBV28 and TRBJ2-4; 9 bases are a match to TRBD1. V trimming: 5 bases; J trimming: 1 base; junction bases outside the gene matches: 6. CDR1 is MDHEN, CDR2 SYDVKM, per germline. This CDR3 comprises 16 residues. CDR3 nucleotides: TGTGCCAGCAGTCCCGGGACAGGGCCGGCCAAAAACATTCAGTACTTC. This sequence encodes CASSPGTGPAKNIQYF.

This chain uses TRBV19 with TRBJ2-7, with TRBD2 as a possible D gene (5 bases). The V end lost 1 base, the J end lost 1 base, and 11 bases lay between the germline ends. CDR1 is LNHDA, CDR2 SQIVND, per germline (reference sequence). The CDR3 is 15 residues long. This CDR3 is CASSIGRLGSYEQYF. CDR3 nucleotide sequence: TGTGCCAGTAGTATAGGGAGGCTCGGGTCCTACGAGCAGTACTTC.

CDR3 DNA sequence: TGTGCCAGCAGCCAAGGGACAGGGGATGGAAACACCATATATTTT. This translates into CASSQGTGDGNTIYF. This chain links TRBV5-6 with TRBJ1-3; 10 bases map to TRBD1. J gave up 3 bases and V 4 bases, and 4 bases lay outside the gene matches. The CDR3 totals 15 residues. Germline loops: CDR1 SGHDT, CDR2 YYEEEE.

This chain uses TRBV29-1 with TRBJ2-7, with 9 bases identical to TRBD1. The CDR3 consists of 13 residues. In germline, CDR1 is SQVTM, CDR2 ANQGSEA. The ends lost 4 bases at V and 5 bases at J; junction bases unmatched: 6. CDR3 protein: CSVGLTGGNEQYF. CDR3 in DNA: TGCAGCGTTGGATTGACAGGGGGGAACGAGCAGTACTTC.

V gene TRBV7-9 combines with J gene TRBJ2-2, with D maybe TRBD2 (5 bases). Germline assignment: CDR1 SEHNR and CDR2 FQNEAQ (reference sequence). The CDR3 covers 16 residues. Trimming cost V 3 bases and J 1 base, with 12 bases left between them. The CDR3 reads CASSFSVLGNTGELFF. Written as DNA, the CDR3 is TGTGCCAGCAGCTTTTCAGTACTAGGGAACACCGGGGAGCTGTTTTTT.

The rearrangement uses TRBV6-5 and TRBJ2-5, with 9 bases fitting TRBD1. This CDR3 is built from 15 residues. The J segment lost 1 base and the V segment lost 6 bases, leaving 6 bases of the junction unmatched. In germline, CDR1 is MNHEY, CDR2 SVGAGI. The CDR3 loop reads CASSPGQGFQETQYF. In DNA, the CDR3 is TGTGCCAGCAGCCCCGGACAGGGGTTCCAAGAGACCCAGTACTTC.

The genes are TRBV7-9 and TRBJ2-5; 8 bases fit TRBD2. The CDR3 consists of 15 residues. Germline V lookup: CDR1 SEHNR, CDR2 FQNEAQ (reference sequence). The junction had 6 bases not matched to a gene; V was cut back by 1 base and J by 5 bases. In nucleotides, the CDR3 is TGTGCCAGCAGCTTAGAGGGACTAGGCGGCGAGACCCAGTACTTC. As protein: CASSLEGLGGETQYF. Variable domain in full (rest from reference TRBV7-9 and TRBJ2-5): DTGVSQNPRHKITKRGQNVTFRCDPISEHNRLYWYRQTLGQGPEFLTYFQNEAQLEKSRLLSDRFSAERPKGSFSTLEIQRTEQGDSAMYLCASSLEGLGGETQYFGPGTRLLVL.

This rearrangement joins TRBV7-8 to TRBJ2-3; D ambiguous. This CDR3 has 12 residues. The V gene's germline CDR1 is SGHVS and CDR2 FQNEAQ. Trimming stripped 4 bases from V and 3 bases from J, with 5 bases between. The CDR3 spells CASSSQTDTQYF. CDR3 nucleotide sequence: TGTGCCAGCAGCTCCCAGACAGATACGCAGTATTTT.

V gene TRBV30 combines with J gene TRBJ2-5, with TRBD1 matching 8 bases. The V segment lost 0 bases and the J segment 4 bases; nucleotides outside the gene matches: 4. CDR3 size: 14 residues. Germline CDR1 and CDR2: GTSNPN and SVGIG (reference sequence). The CDR3 loop reads CAWSVARGRETQYF. Written as DNA, the CDR3 is TGTGCCTGGAGTGTAGCCAGGGGGCGAGAGACCCAGTACTTC. The full variable domain, with the rest looked up from reference TRBV30 and TRBJ2-5, is SQTIHQWPATLVQPVGSPLSLECTVEGTSNPNLYWYRQAAGRGLQLLFYSVGIGQISSEVPQNLSASRPQDRQFILSSKKLLLSDSGFYLCAWSVARGRETQYFGPGTRLLVL.